The next 23 T cell receptor beta chains were all read from a single sample in a study of cytomegalovirus exposure and HLA in healthy donors. Amplification used 60 Vbeta primers and 13 Jbeta primers. Generated by immunoSEQ multiplex PCR, the TCRdb table keeps only in-frame clones and is missing some. The sample holds around 110,000 clones, around 60% seen once. Sequences were obtained from PBMCs. These receptors originate from a woman aged 40 to 55 in good health and CMV-seropositive.

This CDR3 is CASSLSTGGPWEQYF. The CDR3 nucleotides read TGTGCCAGCAGTTTATCCACGGGAGGGCCCTGGGAGCAGTACTTC. The chain combines TRBV27 with TRBJ2-7; TRBD2 agrees at 8 bases. The length of the CDR3 is 15 residues. Germline V lookup: CDR1 MNHEY, CDR2 SMNVEV (reference sequence). Unmatched junction bases numbered 8, after V lost 0 bases and J lost 7 bases.

This rearrangement joins TRBV7-9 to TRBJ2-5; 10 nucleotides align to TRBD2. The J call is in doubt because the DNA end fits TRBJ2-7 better. Germline V lookup: CDR1 SEHNR, CDR2 FQNEAQ (reference sequence). The CDR3 totals 16 residues. CDR3 DNA sequence: TGTGCCAGCAGCTTAGGAGGCCTAGCGGGGGCCTACGAGCAGTACTTC. Translating it yields CASSLGGLAGAYEQYF.

The chain couples TRBV6-6 to TRBJ2-2, with 7 nucleotides matching TRBD1. Germline-derived CDR1 and CDR2 are MNHNY and SVGAGI (reference sequence). V lost 6 bases, J lost 5 bases, and 9 bases stayed unmatched. The CDR3 contains 15 residues. CDR3 in amino acids: CASSLDRAATGELFF. For the CDR3, the DNA is TGTGCCAGCAGCCTTGACAGGGCGGCGACCGGGGAGCTGTTTTTT.

The count of this clone is one. V and J are TRBV6-5 and TRBJ1-5; the D gene is possibly TRBD1 (6 bases). V was clipped by 4 bases and J by 7 bases, with 20 bases between them. The CDR3 covers 16 residues. Germline CDR1 MNHEY, CDR2 SVGAGI. The CDR3 DNA reads as TGTGCCAGCAGTTCTTCCCCTAGGGGGGGGCGACAGCCCCAGCATTTT. Encoded protein: CASSSSPRGGRQPQHF.

This chain links TRBV6-6 with TRBJ1-3; weak D call: TRBD1 (6 bases). CDR3 length equals 16 residues. Germline V lookup: CDR1 MNHNY, CDR2 SVGAGI (reference sequence). V gave up 5 bases and J gave up 0 bases, with 14 bases separating them. This chain's CDR3 is CASSLSSGDSGNTIYF. CDR3 coding DNA: TGTGCCAGCAGTCTTTCTTCAGGGGACTCTGGAAACACCATATATTTT.

This clone came up a few times. The chain joins TRBV18 to TRBJ2-5; TRBD1 agrees at 7 bases. Germline values: CDR1 KGHSH, CDR2 LQKENI. V shed 2 bases, J shed 5 bases, and the junction held 14 bases outside the gene matches. The CDR3 is made up of 17 amino acids. CDR3 loop: CASSPITGVRSSETQYF. The CDR3 bases are TGTGCCAGCTCACCAATCACAGGGGTAAGGTCGAGTGAGACCCAGTACTTC.

The chain employs TRBV25-1 and TRBJ1-5; a possible D gene is TRBD1 (5 bases). This CDR3 has 15 amino acids. Per germline, CDR1 MGHDK and CDR2 SYGVNS. V gave up 1 base and J gave up 4 bases, with 11 bases separating them. CDR3 coding DNA: TGTGCCAGCAGTGAATCGGGTCAGGGTAATCAGCCCCAGCATTTT. Translation: CASSESGQGNQPQHF.

V is TRBV6-5 and J is TRBJ1-1, with D possibly being TRBD1 (5 bases). CDR3 length: 14 residues. V lost 0 bases and J lost 5, with 10 bases in between. Per the germline V gene, CDR1 is MNHEY and CDR2 is SVGAGI. For the CDR3, the DNA is TGTGCCAGCAGTTACTCGACAGCCTTAACTGAAGCTTTCTTT. It codes for CASSYSTALTEAFF.

The genes are TRBV19 and TRBJ1-1, with 11 nucleotides matching TRBD1. The trim removed 5 bases at V and 1 base at J, leaving 3 bases unmatched. CDR1 and CDR2 from the germline V gene are LNHDA and SQIVND (reference sequence). The CDR3 contains 15 residues. CDR3 sequence (DNA): TGTGCCAGTAGTCCCGGGACAGGGGGGAACACTGAAGCTTTCTTT. It specifies CASSPGTGGNTEAFF.

The chain recombines TRBV28 with TRBJ1-5; 7 positions match TRBD1. From germline, CDR1 is MDHEN and CDR2 SYDVKM. V was clipped by 10 bases and J by 5 bases; unmatched bases: 8. This CDR3 is 13 amino acids long. The CDR3 reads CAIKDREHQPQHF. CDR3 DNA: TGTGCCATCAAAGACAGGGAGCATCAGCCCCAGCATTTT.

This clone showed up just a few times. The chain couples TRBV29-1 to TRBJ1-1; TRBD1 might be the D (5 bases). The V and J ends lost 1 base and 11 bases respectively, with 35 bases between them. The CDR3 contains 19 residues. Germline lookup yields CDR1 SQVTM and CDR2 ANQGSEA. CDR3 sequence: CSVEVSGLPHDETKSPAFF. The CDR3 nucleotides read TGCAGCGTTGAAGTTTCAGGGCTGCCCCATGACGAAACGAAATCGCCGGCTTTCTTT.

The chain combines TRBV7-8 with TRBJ2-1; possibly TRBD1 for D (6 bases). There are 18 residues in the CDR3. Looked up from germline, CDR1 is SGHVS and CDR2 is FQNEAQ. V shed 5 bases and J shed 5 bases, with 25 bases lying between them. CDR3 nucleotide sequence: TGTGCCAGCAGCCAAGGTCCGGCAGGGGCGACAAAACACAATGAGCAGTTCTTC. Residues: CASSQGPAGATKHNEQFF.

V and J are TRBV5-1 and TRBJ2-5; possibly TRBD2 for D (6 bases). CDR3 size: 17 residues. The germline V gene has CDR1 SGHRS and CDR2 YFSETQ. Trimming left V 3 bases short and J 2 bases short, with 20 bases between. The CDR3 here is CASSYPRAGPGQETQYF. In DNA form, the CDR3 reads TGCGCCAGCAGCTACCCTAGAGCGGGCCCAGGACAAGAGACCCAGTACTTC.

This clone appeared a single time. The gene calls are TRBV9 and TRBJ2-7; 13 positions match TRBD2. The V segment lost 3 bases and the J segment 2 bases; nucleotides outside the gene matches: 2. The V gene's germline CDR1 is SGDLS and CDR2 YYNGEE. The CDR3 length is 15 residues. The DNA of the CDR3 is TGTGCCAGCAGCGCCGGGACTAGCGGGACCTACGAGCAGTACTTC. Its translation: CASSAGTSGTYEQYF.

The chain couples TRBV7-9 to TRBJ2-2, with 10 bases matching TRBD1. This CDR3 spans 18 amino acids. Germline loops: CDR1 SEHNR, CDR2 FQNEAQ (reference sequence). With 1 base clipped from V and 6 bases from J, the junction kept 11 bases outside the gene matches. CDR3 protein: CASSLDSWDRGRSGELFF. The CDR3 bases are TGTGCCAGCAGCTTAGACTCGTGGGACAGGGGAAGATCCGGGGAGCTGTTTTTT.

This clone came up once. V is TRBV7-9 and J is TRBJ2-1; D is perhaps TRBD2 (5 bases). With 4 bases removed from V and 5 bases from J, the gap between germline ends came to 27 bases. CDR3 size: 19 residues. Germline-derived CDR1 and CDR2 are SEHNR and FQNEAQ (reference sequence). For the CDR3, the DNA is TGTGCCAGCAGCTCCCCCGACTACCGAAGGATGAGGAGTAACAATGAGCAGTTCTTC. Amino acid sequence: CASSSPDYRRMRSNNEQFF.

This clone showed up just a few times. The J gene is TRBJ1-1, the V gene TRBV6-6; D is unresolved. Germline-derived CDR1 and CDR2 are MNHNY and SVGAGI (reference sequence). There are 16 residues in the CDR3. V was shortened by 2 bases and J by 4 bases, with 17 bases between the two germline ends. The CDR3 DNA reads as TGTGCCAGCAGTTACACCCCTATACATGGAGGCACTGAAGCTTTCTTT. Its translation: CASSYTPIHGGTEAFF.

For this clone: The junction departs from germline at one end; a sequencing error may be responsible. The chain joins TRBV7-9 to TRBJ2-2; 9 bases line up with TRBD1. There are 18 residues in the CDR3. Germline CDR1 SEHNR, CDR2 FQNEAQ (reference sequence). CDR3 region: CSSRPKVGDRAYAGELFF. The CDR3 nucleotides read TGTTCCAGCAGACCCAAGGTTGGGGACAGGGCATATGCCGGGGAGCTGTTTTTT.

The J gene is TRBJ1-5, the V gene TRBV4-2; the D gene is possibly TRBD1 (5 bases). The V end was cut by 3 bases, the J end by 5 bases, with 14 bases between. The CDR3 covers 15 residues. Germline CDR1 is LGHNA and CDR2 is YNFKEQ. The CDR3 region has the DNA TGTGCCAGCAGCCATGATCTCCAGGGCGATCAGCCCCAGCATTTT. Translation gives CASSHDLQGDQPQHF.

This clone was detected only a few times. CDR3 nucleotide sequence: TGTGCCAGCGGGGGGACGTCTGGAAACACCATATATTTT. Translating it yields CASGGTSGNTIYF. The chain carries TRBV25-1 and TRBJ1-3; TRBD1 might be the D (5 bases). The V end lost 8 bases, the J end lost 1 base, and 9 bases lay between the germline ends. CDR1 and CDR2 from the germline V gene are MGHDK and SYGVNS. The CDR3 extends over 13 amino acids.

The chain recombines TRBV4-1 with TRBJ2-1; weak D call: TRBD2 (6 bases). This CDR3 has 12 residues. Germline CDR1 MGHRA, CDR2 YSYEKL. V was cut by 4 bases and J by 9 bases, with 10 bases left in between. CDR3 residues: CASSRLGGEQFF. In DNA, the CDR3 is TGCGCCAGCAGCCGCCTGGGAGGTGAGCAGTTCTTC.

The chain couples TRBV29-1 to TRBJ1-1; tentatively, D is TRBD1 (5 bases). This CDR3 region has 12 residues. The ends were cut back, 7 bases at V and 0 bases at J, with 9 bases in the middle. In germline, CDR1 is SQVTM, CDR2 ANQGSEA. This chain's CDR3 is CSGGGLNTEAFF. The CDR3 region has the DNA TGCAGCGGGGGGGGACTGAACACTGAAGCTTTCTTT. The full variable domain, rest sourced from reference TRBV29-1 and TRBJ1-1, is SAVISQKPSRDICQRGTSLTIQCQVDSQVTMMFWYRQQPGQSLTLIATANQGSEATYESGFVIDKFPISRPNLTFSTLTVSNMSPEDSSIYLCSGGGLNTEAFFGQGTRLTVV.

This chain links TRBV6-5 with TRBJ1-5; D is possibly TRBD1 (6 bases). The CDR3 covers 13 residues. Trimming pared 2 bases from V and 7 bases from J, leaving 9 bases between. The germline V gene has CDR1 MNHEY and CDR2 SVGAGI. CDR3 DNA sequence: TGTGCCAGCAGTTACGACAGGTACCAGCCCCAGCATTTT. This codes for CASSYDRYQPQHF.